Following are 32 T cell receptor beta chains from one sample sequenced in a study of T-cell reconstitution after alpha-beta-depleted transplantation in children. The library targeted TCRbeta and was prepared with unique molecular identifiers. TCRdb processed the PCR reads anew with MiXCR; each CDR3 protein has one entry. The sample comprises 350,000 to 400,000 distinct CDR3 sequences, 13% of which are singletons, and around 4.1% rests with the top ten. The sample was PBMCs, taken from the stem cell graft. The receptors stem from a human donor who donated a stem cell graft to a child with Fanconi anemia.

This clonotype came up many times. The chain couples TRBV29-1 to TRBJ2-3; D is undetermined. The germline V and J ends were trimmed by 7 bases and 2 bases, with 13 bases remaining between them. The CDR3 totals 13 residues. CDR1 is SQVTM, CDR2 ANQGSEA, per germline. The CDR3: CSGAALFTDTQYF. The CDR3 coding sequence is TGCAGCGGCGCAGCCCTGTTCACAGATACGCAGTATTTT.

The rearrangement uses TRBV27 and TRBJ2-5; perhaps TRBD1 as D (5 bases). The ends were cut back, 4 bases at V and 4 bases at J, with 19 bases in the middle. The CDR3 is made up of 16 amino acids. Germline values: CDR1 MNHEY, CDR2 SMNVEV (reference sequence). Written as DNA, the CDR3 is TGTGCCAGCAGTTCTGGGGCGGTGTCCCCGGGAGAGACCCAGTACTTC. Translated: CASSSGAVSPGETQYF.

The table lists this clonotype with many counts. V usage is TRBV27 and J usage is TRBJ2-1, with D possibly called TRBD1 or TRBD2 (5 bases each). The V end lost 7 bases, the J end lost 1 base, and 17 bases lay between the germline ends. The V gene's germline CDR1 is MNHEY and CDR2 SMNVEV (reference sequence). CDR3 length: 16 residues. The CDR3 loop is CASTTSVGESYNEQFF. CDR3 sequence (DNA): TGTGCCAGCACCACTTCCGTGGGGGAGTCCTACAATGAGCAGTTCTTC.

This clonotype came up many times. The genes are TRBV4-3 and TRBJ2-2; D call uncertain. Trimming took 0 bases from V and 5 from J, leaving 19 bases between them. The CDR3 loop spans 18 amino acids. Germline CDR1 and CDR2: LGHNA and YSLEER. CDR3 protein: CASSQEHPLVVGTGELFF. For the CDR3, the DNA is TGCGCCAGCAGCCAAGAGCACCCCTTGGTTGTTGGGACCGGGGAGCTGTTTTTT.

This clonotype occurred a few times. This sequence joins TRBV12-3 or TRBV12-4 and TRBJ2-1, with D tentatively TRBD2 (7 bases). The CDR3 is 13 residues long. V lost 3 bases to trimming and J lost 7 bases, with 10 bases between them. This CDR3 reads CASSFGGRNEQFF. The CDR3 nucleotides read TGTGCCAGCAGTTTCGGGGGGCGGAATGAGCAGTTCTTC.

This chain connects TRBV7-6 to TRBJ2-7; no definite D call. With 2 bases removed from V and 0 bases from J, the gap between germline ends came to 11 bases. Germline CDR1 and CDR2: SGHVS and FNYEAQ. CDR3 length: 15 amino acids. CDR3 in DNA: TGTGCCAGCAGCTTAAGAGAACTGGACTCCTACGAGCAGTACTTC. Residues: CASSLRELDSYEQYF.

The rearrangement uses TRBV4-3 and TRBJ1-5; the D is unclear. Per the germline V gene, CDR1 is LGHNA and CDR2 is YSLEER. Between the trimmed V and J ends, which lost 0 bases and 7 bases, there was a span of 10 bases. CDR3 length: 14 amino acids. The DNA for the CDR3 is TGCGCCAGCAGCCAAGATTGGGTGCGACAGCCCCAGCATTTT. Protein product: CASSQDWVRQPQHF.

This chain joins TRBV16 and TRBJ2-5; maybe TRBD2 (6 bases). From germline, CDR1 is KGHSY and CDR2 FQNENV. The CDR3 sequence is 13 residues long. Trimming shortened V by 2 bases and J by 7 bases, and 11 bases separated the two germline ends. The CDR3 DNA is TGTGCCAGCAGCCAAGGCGGGGACGGGACCCAGTACTTC. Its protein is CASSQGGDGTQYF.

The CDR3 spells CAITGLDAETQYF. CDR3 sequence (DNA): TGTGCCATTACGGGACTAGACGCCGAGACCCAGTACTTC. The chain combines TRBV28 with TRBJ2-5, with 8 bases fitting TRBD2. Trimming took 10 bases from V and 5 from J; bases not matched to a gene: 9. CDR3 size: 13 residues. Germline V gives CDR1 MDHEN, CDR2 SYDVKM.

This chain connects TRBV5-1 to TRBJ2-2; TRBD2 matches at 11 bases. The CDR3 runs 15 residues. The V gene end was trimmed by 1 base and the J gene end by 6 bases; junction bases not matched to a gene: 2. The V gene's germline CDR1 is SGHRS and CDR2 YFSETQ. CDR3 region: CASSLTSGGPGELFF. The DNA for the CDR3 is TGCGCCAGCAGCTTGACTAGCGGGGGCCCCGGGGAGCTGTTTTTT.

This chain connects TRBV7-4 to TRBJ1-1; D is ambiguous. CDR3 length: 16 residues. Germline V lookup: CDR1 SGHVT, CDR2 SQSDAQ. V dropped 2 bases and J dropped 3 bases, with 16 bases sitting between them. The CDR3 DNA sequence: TGTGCCAGCAGCTTAAATAACTGGGGAACGCACACTGAAGCTTTCTTT. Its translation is CASSLNNWGTHTEAFF. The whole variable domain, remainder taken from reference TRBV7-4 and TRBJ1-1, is GAGVSQSPRYKVAKRGRDVALRCDSISGHVTLYWYRQTLGQGSEVLTYSQSDAQRDKSGRPSGRFSAERPERSVSTLKIQRTEQGDSAVYLCASSLNNWGTHTEAFFGQGTRLTVV.

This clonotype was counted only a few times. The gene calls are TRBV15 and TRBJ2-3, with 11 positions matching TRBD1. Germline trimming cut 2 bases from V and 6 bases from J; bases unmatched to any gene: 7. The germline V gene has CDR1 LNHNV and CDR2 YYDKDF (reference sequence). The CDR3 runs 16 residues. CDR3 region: CATSRTPDRGLDTQYF. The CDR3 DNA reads TGTGCCACCAGCAGAACGCCGGACAGGGGGCTGGATACGCAGTATTTT.

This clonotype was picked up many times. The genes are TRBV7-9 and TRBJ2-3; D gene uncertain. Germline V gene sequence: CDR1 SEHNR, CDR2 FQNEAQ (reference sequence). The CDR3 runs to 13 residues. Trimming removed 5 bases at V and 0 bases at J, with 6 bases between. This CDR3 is CASSHSSTDTQYF. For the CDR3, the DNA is TGTGCCAGCAGCCATTCTAGCACAGATACGCAGTATTTT.

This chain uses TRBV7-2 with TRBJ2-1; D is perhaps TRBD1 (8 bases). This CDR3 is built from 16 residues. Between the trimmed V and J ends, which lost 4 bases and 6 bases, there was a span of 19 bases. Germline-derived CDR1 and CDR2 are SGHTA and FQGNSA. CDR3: CASSSLRQGRANEQFF. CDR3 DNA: TGTGCCAGCAGCTCCCTACGACAGGGGAGGGCCAATGAGCAGTTCTTC.

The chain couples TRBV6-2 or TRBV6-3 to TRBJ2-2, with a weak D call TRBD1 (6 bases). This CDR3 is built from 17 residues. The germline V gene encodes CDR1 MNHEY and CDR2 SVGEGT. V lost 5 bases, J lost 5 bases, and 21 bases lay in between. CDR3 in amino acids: CASSPRDIPRWTGELFF. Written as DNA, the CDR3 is TGTGCCAGCAGTCCCCGGGACATTCCTCGTTGGACCGGGGAGCTGTTTTTT.

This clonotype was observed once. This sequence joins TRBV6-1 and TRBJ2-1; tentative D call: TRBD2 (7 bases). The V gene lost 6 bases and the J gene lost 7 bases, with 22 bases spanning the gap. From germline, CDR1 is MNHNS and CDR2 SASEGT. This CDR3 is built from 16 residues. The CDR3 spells CASSPRLGGAGNEQFF. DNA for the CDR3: TGTGCCAGCAGCCCCCGGTTAGGGGGGGCGGGAAATGAGCAGTTCTTC.

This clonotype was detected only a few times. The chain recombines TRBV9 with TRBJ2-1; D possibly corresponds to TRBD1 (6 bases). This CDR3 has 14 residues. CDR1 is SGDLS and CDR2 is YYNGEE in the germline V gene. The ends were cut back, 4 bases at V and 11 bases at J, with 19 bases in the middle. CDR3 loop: CASSPQFSGQKQFF. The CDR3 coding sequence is TGTGCCAGCAGCCCGCAGTTTAGTGGACAGAAGCAGTTCTTC.

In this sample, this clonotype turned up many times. CDR3 loop: CAIGAGSGNTIYF. Written as DNA, the CDR3 is TGTGCCATCGGGGCAGGCTCTGGAAACACCATATATTTT. The chain carries TRBV10-3 and TRBJ1-3; tentative D call: TRBD1 (5 bases). The length of the CDR3 is 13 residues. In germline, CDR1 is ENHRY, CDR2 SYGVKD. V was shortened by 8 bases and J by 0 bases, with 8 bases between the two germline ends.

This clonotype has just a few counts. The CDR3 region is CSVVWRGAYNEQFF. The DNA for the CDR3 is TGCAGCGTTGTGTGGCGGGGGGCCTACAATGAGCAGTTCTTC. The chain recombines TRBV29-1 with TRBJ2-1, with TRBD2 matching over 8 bases. V dropped 4 bases and J dropped 2; count of bases not matched to a gene: 4. The CDR3 spans 14 residues. Germline V lookup: CDR1 SQVTM, CDR2 ANQGSEA.

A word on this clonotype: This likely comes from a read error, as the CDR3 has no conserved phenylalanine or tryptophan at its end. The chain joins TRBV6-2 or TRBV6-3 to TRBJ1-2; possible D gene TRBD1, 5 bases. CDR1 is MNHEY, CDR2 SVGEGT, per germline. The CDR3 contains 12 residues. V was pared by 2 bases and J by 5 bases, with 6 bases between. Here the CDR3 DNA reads TGTGCCAGCAGTTACGGGGGGTATGGCTACACCTAC. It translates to CASSYGGYGYTY.

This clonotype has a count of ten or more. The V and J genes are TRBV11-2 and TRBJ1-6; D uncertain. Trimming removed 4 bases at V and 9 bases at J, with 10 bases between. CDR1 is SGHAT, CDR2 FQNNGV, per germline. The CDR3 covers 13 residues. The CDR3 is CASSSGLGSPLHF. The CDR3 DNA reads TGTGCCAGCAGCTCCGGACTAGGTTCACCCCTCCACTTT.

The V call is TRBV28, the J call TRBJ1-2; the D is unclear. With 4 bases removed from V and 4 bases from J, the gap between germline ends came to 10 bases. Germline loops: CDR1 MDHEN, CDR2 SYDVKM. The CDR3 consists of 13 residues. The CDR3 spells CASSSPTTYGYTF. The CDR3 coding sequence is TGTGCCAGCAGTTCTCCGACAACCTATGGCTACACCTTC.

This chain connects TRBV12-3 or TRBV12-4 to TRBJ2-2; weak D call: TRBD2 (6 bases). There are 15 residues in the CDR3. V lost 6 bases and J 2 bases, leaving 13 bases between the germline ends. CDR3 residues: CASSLRGFNTGELFF. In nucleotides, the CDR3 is TGTGCCAGCAGCCTCCGGGGGTTCAACACCGGGGAGCTGTTTTTT.

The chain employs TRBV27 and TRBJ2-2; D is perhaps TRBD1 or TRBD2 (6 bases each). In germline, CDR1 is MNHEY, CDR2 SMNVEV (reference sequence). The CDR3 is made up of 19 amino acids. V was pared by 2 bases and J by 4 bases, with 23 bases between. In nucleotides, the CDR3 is TGTGCCAGCAGTTTAAATCCTCCCATGGGGGGCGTACGCACCGGGGAGCTGTTTTTT. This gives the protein CASSLNPPMGGVRTGELFF.

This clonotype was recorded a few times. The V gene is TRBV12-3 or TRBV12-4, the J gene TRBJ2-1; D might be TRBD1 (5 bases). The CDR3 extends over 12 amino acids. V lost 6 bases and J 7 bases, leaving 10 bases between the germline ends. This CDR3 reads CASRFYRNEQFF. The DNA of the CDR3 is TGTGCCAGCAGATTCTACAGGAATGAGCAGTTCTTC.

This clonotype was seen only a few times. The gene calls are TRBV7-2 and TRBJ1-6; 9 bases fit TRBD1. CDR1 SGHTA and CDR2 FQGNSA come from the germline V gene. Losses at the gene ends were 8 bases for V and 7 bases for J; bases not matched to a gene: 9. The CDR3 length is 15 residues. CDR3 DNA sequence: TGTGCCAGCGGGGCTCCGGGGACAGGGAATTCACCCCTCCACTTT. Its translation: CASGAPGTGNSPLHF. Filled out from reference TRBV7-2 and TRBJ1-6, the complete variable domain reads GAGVSQSPSNKVTEKGKDVELRCDPISGHTALYWYRQSLGQGLEFLIYFQGNSAPDKSGLPSDRFSAERTGGSVSTLTIQRTQQEDSAVYLCASGAPGTGNSPLHFGNGTRLTVT.

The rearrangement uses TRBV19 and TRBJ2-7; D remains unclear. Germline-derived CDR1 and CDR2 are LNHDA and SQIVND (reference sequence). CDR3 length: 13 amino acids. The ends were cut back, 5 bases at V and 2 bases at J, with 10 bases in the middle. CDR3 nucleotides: TGTGCCAGTAGTGGCCGATATACCTACGAGCAGTACTTC. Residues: CASSGRYTYEQYF.

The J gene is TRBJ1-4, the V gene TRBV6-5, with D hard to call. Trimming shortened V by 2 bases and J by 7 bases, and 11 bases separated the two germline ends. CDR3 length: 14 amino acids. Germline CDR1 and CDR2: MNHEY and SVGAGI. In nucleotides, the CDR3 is TGTGCCAGCAGTTACAGTTCGGCGAGTGAAAAACTGTTTTTT. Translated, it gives CASSYSSASEKLFF.

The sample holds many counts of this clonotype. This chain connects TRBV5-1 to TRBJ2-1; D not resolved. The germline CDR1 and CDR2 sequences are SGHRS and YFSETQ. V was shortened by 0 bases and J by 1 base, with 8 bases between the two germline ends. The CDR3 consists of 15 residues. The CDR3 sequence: CASSLDRVSYNEQFF. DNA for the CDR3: TGCGCCAGCAGCTTGGACAGAGTTTCCTACAATGAGCAGTTCTTC.

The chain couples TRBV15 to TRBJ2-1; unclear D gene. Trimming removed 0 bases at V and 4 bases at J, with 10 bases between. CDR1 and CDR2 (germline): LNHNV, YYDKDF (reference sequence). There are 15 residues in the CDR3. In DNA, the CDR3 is TGTGCCACCAGCAGAGACCTACCGACTTACAATGAGCAGTTCTTC. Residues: CATSRDLPTYNEQFF.

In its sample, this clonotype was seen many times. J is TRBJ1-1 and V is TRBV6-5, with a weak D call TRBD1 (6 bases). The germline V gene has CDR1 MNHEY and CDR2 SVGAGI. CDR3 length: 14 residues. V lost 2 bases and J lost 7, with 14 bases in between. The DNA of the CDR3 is TGTGCCAGCAGTTACAACCAGGGACATAGTGAAGCTTTCTTT. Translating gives CASSYNQGHSEAFF.

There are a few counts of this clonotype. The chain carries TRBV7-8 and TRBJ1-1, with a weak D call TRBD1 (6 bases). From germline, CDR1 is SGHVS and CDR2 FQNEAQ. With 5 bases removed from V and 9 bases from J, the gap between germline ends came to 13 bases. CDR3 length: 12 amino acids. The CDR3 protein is CASSPPGTQAFF. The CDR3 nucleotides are TGTGCCAGCAGCCCTCCCGGGACACAAGCTTTCTTT.